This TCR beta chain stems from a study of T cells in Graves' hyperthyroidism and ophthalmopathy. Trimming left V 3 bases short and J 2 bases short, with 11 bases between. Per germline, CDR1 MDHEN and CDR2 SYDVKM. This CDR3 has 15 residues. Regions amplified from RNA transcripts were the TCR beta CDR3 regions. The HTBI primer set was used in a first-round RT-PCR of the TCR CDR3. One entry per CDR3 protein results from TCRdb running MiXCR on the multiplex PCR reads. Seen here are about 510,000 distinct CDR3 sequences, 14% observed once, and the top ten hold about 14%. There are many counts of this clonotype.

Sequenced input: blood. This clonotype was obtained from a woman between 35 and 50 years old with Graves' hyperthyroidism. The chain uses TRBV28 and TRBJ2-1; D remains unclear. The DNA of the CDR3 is TGTGCCAGCAGTTTTCTCTTGGGGACCTACAATGAGCAGTTCTTC. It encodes CASSFLLGTYNEQFF.